The 27 T cell receptor beta chains below all came from one sample that was sequenced in a study of cytomegalovirus exposure and HLA in healthy donors. The PCR had 60 Vbeta and 13 Jbeta primers. Using immunoSEQ multiplex PCR, the repertoire was profiled, and TCRdb retains in-frame clones only, with some absent. The table lists roughly 130,000 clones, more than 80% of them singletons. The source material was PBMCs. These receptors were taken from a male donor in good health and CMV-seronegative.

In this sample, this clone turned up once. Germline is not matched at one junction end, which may reflect a read error. The chain carries TRBV6-6 and TRBJ2-4; tentatively, D is TRBD1 (6 bases). The CDR3 runs to 16 residues. Germline values: CDR1 MNHNY, CDR2 SVGAGI (reference sequence). The CDR3 region is CASSPARDKAKNSQYF. The CDR3 coding sequence is TGTGCCAGCAGTCCCGCCCGGGACAAAGCCAAAAACAGTCAGTACTTC.

The gene calls are TRBV5-4 and TRBJ2-2, with 7 bases aligning to TRBD1. Germline loops: CDR1 SGHNT, CDR2 YYREEE (reference sequence). CDR3 size: 15 residues. The V segment lost 4 bases and the J segment 0 bases; nucleotides outside the gene matches: 3. CDR3 sequence: CASSNRGPNTGELFF. DNA of the CDR3: TGTGCCAGCAGCAACAGGGGCCCGAACACCGGGGAGCTGTTTTTT.

About this clone itself: One junction end disagrees with the germline gene, perhaps due to a read error. The chain recombines TRBV19 with TRBJ2-6, with a tentative D call TRBD1 (5 bases). The CDR3 covers 15 residues. Germline lookup yields CDR1 LNHDA and CDR2 SQIVND (reference sequence). CDR3 sequence: CASSGAPSGANGLTF. The CDR3 DNA reads as TGTGCCAGTAGTGGCGCCCCGTCTGGGGCCAACGGCCTGACTTTC.

V and J are TRBV27 and TRBJ2-7; TRBD2 aligns across 8 bases. J lost 4 bases, V lost 3 bases, and 5 bases had no gene match. The CDR3 spans 14 residues. In germline, CDR1 is MNHEY, CDR2 SMNVEV (reference sequence). CDR3 sequence reads: CASSFIASGYEQYF. CDR3 coding DNA: TGTGCCAGCAGTTTCATCGCTAGCGGGTACGAGCAGTACTTC.

This clone was found a few times. The J gene is TRBJ2-5, the V gene TRBV6-6; D is undetermined. The last part of the DNA fits TRBJ2-7 better; the J call may be wrong. The length of the CDR3 is 13 residues. Germline V lookup: CDR1 MNHNY, CDR2 SVGAGI (reference sequence). CDR3 sequence: CASSSTETYEQYF. CDR3 DNA: TGTGCCAGCAGTTCCACAGAGACCTACGAGCAGTACTTC.

The chain couples TRBV30 to TRBJ2-7, with D possibly matching TRBD1 (5 bases). The CDR3 sequence is 13 residues long. V lost 1 base, J lost 4 bases, and 11 bases lay in between. Looked up from germline, CDR1 is GTSNPN and CDR2 is SVGIG (reference sequence). CDR3 loop: CAWSDPQGYEQYF. DNA of the CDR3: TGTGCCTGGAGTGACCCGCAGGGTTACGAGCAGTACTTC.

This chain uses TRBV25-1 with TRBJ1-2, with D uncertain. This CDR3 spans 13 amino acids. Trimming took off 7 bases at V and 2 bases at J, with 11 bases between the two ends. In germline, CDR1 is MGHDK, CDR2 SYGVNS. Here the CDR3 reads CASTREVNYGYTF. CDR3 in DNA: TGTGCCAGCACCCGCGAAGTCAACTATGGCTACACCTTC.

The V gene is TRBV30, the J gene TRBJ2-2, with D possibly being TRBD1 (5 bases). There are 14 residues in the CDR3. Trimming pared 1 base from V and 6 bases from J, leaving 12 bases between. Per germline, CDR1 GTSNPN and CDR2 SVGIG (reference sequence). CDR3 in amino acids: CAWSGTPSPGELFF. CDR3 sequence (DNA): TGTGCCTGGAGTGGGACACCCTCCCCCGGGGAGCTGTTTTTT.

Here the CDR3 DNA reads TGTGCCAGCAGCTTACGGACAGGGAGCTCTGGAAACACCATATATTTT. Translating it yields CASSLRTGSSGNTIYF. The genes are TRBV9 and TRBJ1-3; 8 bases align to TRBD1. This CDR3 has 16 residues. Germline V gives CDR1 SGDLS, CDR2 YYNGEE. J gave up 0 bases and V 4 bases, and 6 bases lay outside the gene matches.

The J gene is TRBJ2-1, the V gene TRBV7-8; 15 positions match TRBD2. Germline CDR1 reads SGHVS; CDR2 reads FQNEAQ. The V and J ends lost 4 bases and 14 bases, in that order; junction bases with no gene match: 9. CDR3 length: 15 amino acids. As DNA, the CDR3 is TGTGCCAGCAGCTCATGGACTAGCGGGAGGGCCGATGAGTTCTTC. Its protein product is CASSSWTSGRADEFF.

The chain couples TRBV27 to TRBJ2-7; 8 bases agree with TRBD1. Germline V lookup: CDR1 MNHEY, CDR2 SMNVEV (reference sequence). With 1 base clipped from V and 4 bases from J, the junction kept 6 bases outside the gene matches. CDR3 length: 15 amino acids. Written as DNA, the CDR3 is TGTGCCAGCAGTTTATTCGGACAGGGACCGTACGAGCAGTACTTC. Translating gives CASSLFGQGPYEQYF.

This chain joins TRBV6-6 and TRBJ1-3, with D perhaps matching TRBD1 (6 bases). CDR1 and CDR2 (germline): MNHNY, SVGAGI (reference sequence). This CDR3 has 15 residues. V was pared by 5 bases and J by 0 bases, with 11 bases between. The CDR3 reads CASSARDNSGNTIYF. CDR3 nucleotide sequence: TGTGCCAGCAGTGCCCGGGACAACTCTGGAAACACCATATATTTT.

This clone was counted only a few times. V gene TRBV6-5 combines with J gene TRBJ1-5, with D tentatively TRBD1 (5 bases). Germline CDR1 and CDR2: MNHEY and SVGAGI. Trimming took 5 bases from V and 8 from J, leaving 13 bases between them. The CDR3 runs 13 residues. CDR3: CASSRDSGKPQHF. The CDR3, as DNA: TGTGCCAGCAGTCGCGACAGTGGTAAGCCCCAGCATTTT.

This rearrangement joins TRBV2 to TRBJ1-2; D is possibly TRBD1 (5 bases). V lost 8 bases and J 4 bases, leaving 11 bases between the germline ends. Germline assignment: CDR1 SNHLY and CDR2 FYNNEI. The CDR3 length is 12 residues. The CDR3 bases are TGTGCCAGCTTACTGGGACTCTATGGCTACACCTTC. It yields the protein CASLLGLYGYTF.

This chain links TRBV9 with TRBJ1-1, with D unresolved. The V end lost 3 bases, the J end lost 1 base, and 16 bases lay between the germline ends. This CDR3 contains 16 residues. The germline V gene encodes CDR1 SGDLS and CDR2 YYNGEE. The DNA of the CDR3 is TGTGCCAGCAGCGCCCTAGGTGTAGGCAAGAACACTGAAGCTTTCTTT. It encodes CASSALGVGKNTEAFF.

There are a few counts of this clone. This chain connects TRBV6-1 to TRBJ1-5; TRBD1 matches at 10 bases. The CDR3 is made up of 15 amino acids. J gave up 4 bases and V 1 base, and 1 base lay outside the gene matches. Germline V gene lookup returns CDR1 MNHNS and CDR2 SASEGT. CDR3: CASSEGGQGNQPQHF. CDR3 in DNA: TGTGCCAGCAGTGAAGGGGGACAGGGGAATCAGCCCCAGCATTTT.

About this clone itself: The sample contains more than one DNA sequence encoding this CDR3. V is TRBV7-9 and J is TRBJ1-2; 7 nucleotides match TRBD1. J gave up 6 bases and V 1 base, and 2 bases lay outside the gene matches. CDR1 SEHNR and CDR2 FQNEAQ come from the germline V gene (reference sequence). The CDR3 length is 13 residues. The DNA for the CDR3 is TGTGCCAGCAGCTTAGAACAGGGGAATGGCTACACCTTC. It specifies CASSLEQGNGYTF.

The chain uses TRBV6-7 and TRBJ1-2; D is uncertain. TRBV6-7 is an open reading frame whose function is uncertain. This CDR3 spans 14 amino acids. The V and J ends lost 0 bases and 3 bases respectively, with 8 bases between them. The DNA of the CDR3 is TGTGCCAGCAGTTACTCTTATCAGGACTATGGCTACACCTTC. It translates to CASSYSYQDYGYTF.

V usage is TRBV28 and J usage is TRBJ2-7, with 11 bases aligning to TRBD1. This CDR3 comprises 18 residues. Germline V lookup: CDR1 MDHEN, CDR2 SYDVKM. With 5 bases clipped from V and 0 bases from J, the junction kept 12 bases outside the gene matches. The CDR3 here is CASSPLGVGTGGSYEQYF. DNA for the CDR3: TGTGCCAGCAGTCCCCTCGGAGTCGGGACAGGGGGCTCCTACGAGCAGTACTTC.

The rearrangement uses TRBV18 and TRBJ2-3; 7 bases line up with TRBD1. This CDR3 comprises 14 residues. J lost 5 bases, V lost 2 bases, and 4 bases had no gene match. CDR1 KGHSH and CDR2 LQKENI come from the germline V gene. The CDR3 DNA reads TGTGCCAGCTCACCAGGGACAGTGAAAGATACGCAGTATTTT. Amino acids: CASSPGTVKDTQYF.

Only a few counts were recorded for this clone. The rearrangement joins TRBV6-1 to TRBJ2-5, with D perhaps TRBD1 (7 bases). Germline loops: CDR1 MNHNS, CDR2 SASEGT. The length of the CDR3 is 20 residues. V was clipped by 1 base and J by 4 bases, with 28 bases between them. The DNA for the CDR3 is TGTGCCAGCAGTGAAGGGATAAGGGACTTTCAGGGGGTGGCCCCAGAGACCCAGTACTTC. Translation: CASSEGIRDFQGVAPETQYF.

The chain combines TRBV5-1 with TRBJ2-1; 9 bases line up with TRBD2. The CDR3 spans 18 residues. The V gene's germline CDR1 is SGHRS and CDR2 YFSETQ. V was clipped by 2 bases and J by 4 bases; unmatched bases: 13. The CDR3 DNA is TGCGCCAGCAGCTTCGTGGGTAGCGGGGGCCCGATTTACAATGAGCAGTTCTTC. It is translated as CASSFVGSGGPIYNEQFF.

The rearrangement links TRBV4-2 to TRBJ1-1; TRBD1 agrees at 11 bases. V shed 4 bases, J shed 4 bases, and the junction held 5 bases outside the gene matches. The CDR3 totals 15 residues. In germline, CDR1 is LGHNA, CDR2 YNFKEQ. In DNA form, the CDR3 reads TGTGCCAGCAGCCCGGACAGGGGGCCGGGCACTGAAGCTTTCTTT. Amino acid sequence: CASSPDRGPGTEAFF.

The CDR3: CASSESALAGDTGELFF. DNA for the CDR3: TGTGCCAGCAGTGAGTCTGCACTAGCGGGAGACACCGGGGAGCTGTTTTTT. The chain couples TRBV6-4 to TRBJ2-2; 11 nucleotides align to TRBD2. Germline-derived CDR1 and CDR2 are MRHNA and SNTAGT. With V trimmed by 3 bases and J by 3 bases, 6 bases remained unmatched. CDR3 length equals 17 residues.

The chain couples TRBV7-2 to TRBJ1-5; 9 nucleotides agree with TRBD1. CDR3 length: 15 residues. The V and J ends lost 1 base and 7 bases, in that order; junction bases with no gene match: 5. Germline lookup yields CDR1 SGHTA and CDR2 FQGNSA. The CDR3 reads CASSLVGTGRQPQHF. In DNA form, the CDR3 reads TGTGCCAGCAGCTTAGTGGGGACAGGGAGGCAGCCCCAGCATTTT.

V is TRBV27 and J is TRBJ1-3; no definite D call. Germline loops: CDR1 MNHEY, CDR2 SMNVEV (reference sequence). The CDR3 is 16 residues long. V was clipped by 5 bases and J by 1 base, with 15 bases between them. CDR3 sequence reads: CASSPRWLQSGNTIYF. In DNA, the CDR3 is TGTGCCAGCAGTCCCCGTTGGCTTCAGTCTGGAAACACCATATATTTT.

The chain links TRBV27 to TRBJ2-3; 10 nucleotides line up with TRBD2. From germline, CDR1 is MNHEY and CDR2 SMNVEV (reference sequence). The CDR3 extends over 17 amino acids. With 4 bases clipped from V and 0 bases from J, the junction kept 7 bases outside the gene matches. CDR3 nucleotide sequence: TGTGCCAGCAGTTCCCGACTAGCGGGTACTAGCACAGATACGCAGTATTTT. Translated, it gives CASSSRLAGTSTDTQYF.